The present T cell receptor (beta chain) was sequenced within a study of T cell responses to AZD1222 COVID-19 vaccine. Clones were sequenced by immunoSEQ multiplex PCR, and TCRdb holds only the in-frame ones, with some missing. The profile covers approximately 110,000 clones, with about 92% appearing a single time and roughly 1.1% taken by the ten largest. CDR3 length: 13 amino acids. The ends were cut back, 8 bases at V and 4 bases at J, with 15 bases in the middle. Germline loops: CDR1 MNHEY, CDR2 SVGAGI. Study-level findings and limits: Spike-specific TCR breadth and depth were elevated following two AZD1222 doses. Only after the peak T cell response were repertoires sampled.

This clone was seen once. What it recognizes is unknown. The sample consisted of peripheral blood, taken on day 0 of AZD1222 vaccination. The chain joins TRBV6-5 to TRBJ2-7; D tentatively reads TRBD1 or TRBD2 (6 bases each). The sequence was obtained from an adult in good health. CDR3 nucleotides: TGTGCCAGCGACATGGGGGGCAGGTACGAGCAGTACTTC. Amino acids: CASDMGGRYEQYF.